A selection of T cell receptor beta chains follows, all from one sample in a study of regulatory T cells in long-lasting Graves disease. TCRdb used MiXCR to reprocess the multiplex PCR reads, holding one entry per CDR3 protein. The sample holds roughly 610,000 distinct CDR3 sequences, more than 15% seen once. These data also formed part of another study, on T cells in Graves' hyperthyroidism and ophthalmopathy.

The material sequenced was peripheral blood mononuclear cells (PBMCs), taken at new diagnosis, from a patient treated with antithyroid drugs. The receptors were sampled from a man in his late teens or twenties with Graves disease. Each CDR3 is given with its conserved first and last residue. The D gene is left open where the match is weak. Clone size is given for some rows only: seen once, a few or many times, or a class if the clone is expanded.

d_call j_call v_call clone_size cdr3_aa cdr3_nt
TRBD2 TRBJ2-7 TRBV10-2 NA CASSEYLAGGPKEQYF TGCGCCAGCAGTGAGTACCTAGCGGGAGGGCCGAAGGAGCAGTACTTC
NA TRBJ2-7 TRBV29-1 many CSVLQVDEQYF TGCAGCGTTCTTCAGGTCGATGAGCAGTACTTC
TRBD2 TRBJ2-1 TRBV28 many CASSILAGGMNEQFF TGTGCCAGCAGTATACTAGCGGGAGGTATGAATGAGCAGTTCTTC
TRBD1 TRBJ2-5 TRBV18 many CASSPRTGDIDEETQYF TGTGCCAGCTCACCAAGGACAGGGGACATTGATGAAGAGACCCAGTACTTC
TRBD1 TRBJ1-1 TRBV19 NA CASNPSGTVGTEAFF TGTGCCAGTAATCCATCCGGGACAGTGGGAACTGAAGCTTTCTTT
NA TRBJ2-7 TRBV10-3 NA CAISEEGAAGDEQYF TGTGCCATCAGTGAGGAGGGAGCGGCAGGGGACGAGCAGTACTTC
NA TRBJ2-1 TRBV28 many CASSLVGPPFF TGTGCCAGCAGTTTAGTCGGGCCTCCCTTCTTC
TRBD2 TRBJ2-3 TRBV3-1 NA CASSWREGRGTDTQYF TGTGCCAGCAGCTGGAGGGAGGGGCGTGGCACAGATACGCAGTATTTT
NA TRBJ2-7 TRBV6-1 many CASRRGTYEQYF TGTGCCAGCAGGAGAGGGACCTACGAGCAGTACTTC
NA TRBJ2-7 TRBV6-5 NA CASSYGPAARNEQYFGPGTRLKTF NA
NA TRBJ2-1 TRBV29-1 many CSVGGSDAEQFF TGCAGCGTTGGTGGGAGTGATGCTGAGCAGTTCTTC
NA TRBJ2-1 TRBV20-1 few CRPGTYNEQFF TGCAGGCCAGGAACCTACAATGAGCAGTTCTTC
TRBD2 TRBJ2-7 TRBV7-2 many CASSLDSGSSYEQYF TGTGCCAGCAGCTTAGACAGCGGGAGTTCCTACGAGCAGTACTTC
TRBD1 TRBJ1-2 TRBV6-1 few CASTGTANYGYTF TGTGCCAGCACCGGGACAGCTAACTATGGCTACACCTTC
NA TRBJ2-4 TRBV20-1 few CSARDVELAKNIQYF TGCAGTGCTAGAGATGTGGAATTAGCCAAAAACATTCAGTACTTC
TRBD2 TRBJ2-7 TRBV9 many CASSETGASGSHEQYF TGTGCCAGCAGCGAGACCGGGGCTAGCGGGAGTCACGAGCAGTACTTC
TRBD2 TRBJ2-3 TRBV7-2 many CASSPSGTRSTDTQYF TGTGCCAGCAGCCCGAGCGGGACTAGATCCACAGATACGCAGTATTTT
TRBD1 TRBJ2-1 TRBV27 few CASSPQGADEQFF TGTGCCAGCAGTCCACAGGGGGCGGATGAGCAGTTCTTC
NA TRBJ2-1 TRBV4-1 NA CASSQEGLRNEQFF TGCGCCAGCAGCCAAGAAGGCCTTCGGAATGAGCAGTTCTTC
NA TRBJ2-1 TRBV12-3/TRBV12-4 many CASTRTRYNEQFF TGTGCCAGCACTCGGACTCGTTACAATGAGCAGTTCTTC
NA TRBJ2-7 TRBV4-1 NA CASSQDVRAGYEQYF TGCGCCAGCAGCCAAGATGTTAGGGCCGGCTACGAGCAGTACTTC
NA TRBJ2-7 TRBV5-5 NA CASSNQASGSGREQYF TGTGCCAGCAGCAACCAAGCCTCGGGGTCTGGGCGCGAGCAGTACTTC
TRBD1 TRBJ1-5 TRBV30 few CAWSGGTGGEPQHF TGTGCCTGGAGTGGCGGGACAGGGGGTGAGCCCCAGCATTTT
NA TRBJ2-1 TRBV28 many CASSLVPPWSSYNEQFF TGTGCCAGCAGTTTAGTCCCGCCCTGGAGCTCCTACAATGAGCAGTTCTTC
TRBD1 TRBJ1-1 TRBV28 many CASSLYRLGQGNEAFF TGTGCCAGCAGTTTATACCGCTTGGGACAGGGAAATGAAGCTTTCTTT
TRBD1 TRBJ2-5 TRBV27 many CASSMTGQETQYF TGTGCCAGCAGTATGACAGGGCAGGAGACCCAGTACTTC
NA TRBJ2-2 TRBV18 many CASSPSSTTGELFF TGTGCCAGCTCACCAAGTAGTACCACCGGGGAGCTGTTTTTT
TRBD2 TRBJ2-7 TRBV29-1 many CSVVPGTSGSYEQYF TGCAGCGTCGTGCCTGGGACTAGCGGCTCCTACGAGCAGTACTTC
NA TRBJ1-4 TRBV2 many CASSEDKGGSEKLFF TGTGCCAGCAGTGAAGATAAGGGAGGGTCTGAAAAACTGTTTTTT
NA TRBJ2-5 TRBV20-1 many CSATGSSETQYF TGCAGTGCTACAGGGTCGAGCGAGACCCAGTACTTC
TRBD2 TRBJ2-1 TRBV30 many CAWNAGGMYNEQFF TGTGCCTGGAACGCGGGAGGGATGTACAATGAGCAGTTCTTC
TRBD2 TRBJ2-7 TRBV20-1 many CRPTGGSSYEQYF TGCAGGCCGACGGGGGGTAGCTCCTACGAGCAGTACTTC
TRBD1 TRBJ1-2 TRBV6-1 many CASSEPRGGVYYGYTF TGTGCCAGCAGTGAACCCCGAGGGGGCGTCTACTATGGCTACACCTTC
NA TRBJ1-6 TRBV9 few CASSPRADDSPLHF TGTGCCAGCAGCCCGCGGGCCGATGATTCACCCCTCCACTTT
NA TRBJ2-7 TRBV20-1 many CSAPLADEQYF TGCAGTGCACCCTTGGCCGACGAGCAGTACTTC
TRBD2 TRBJ2-1 TRBV2 NA CASVIGLAGRYNEQFF TGTGCCAGCGTAATTGGACTAGCGGGAAGATACAATGAGCAGTTCTTC
TRBD2 TRBJ2-2 TRBV20-1 many CSARGGAGGSGELFF TGCAGTGCTAGAGGGGGAGCGGGAGGTTCCGGGGAGCTGTTTTTT
NA TRBJ1-3 TRBV11-2 NA CASGGQYSGNTIYF TGTGCCAGCGGGGGTCAGTACTCTGGAAACACCATATATTTT
TRBD2 TRBJ2-3 TRBV20-1 NA CSARAFRGEGGTDTQYF TGCAGTGCTAGAGCCTTCCGGGGGGAGGGCGGGACAGATACGCAGTATTTT
NA TRBJ1-1 TRBV10-3 many CAISEPQKLNTEAFF TGTGCCATCAGTGAGCCCCAGAAATTGAACACTGAAGCTTTCTTT
NA TRBJ2-5 TRBV12-3/TRBV12-4 many CASSPRFQGTQYF TGTGCCAGCAGTCCCCGGTTCCAGGGGACCCAGTACTTC
NA TRBJ1-1 TRBV12-3/TRBV12-4 many CASSPEGGSRAFF TGTGCCAGCAGTCCCGAGGGGGGGTCGAGAGCTTTCTTT
NA TRBJ2-5 TRBV7-3 many CASSAQGFGLETQYF TGTGCCAGCAGCGCGCAGGGATTCGGCCTGGAGACCCAGTACTTC
TRBD1 TRBJ1-1 TRBV30 NA CAWSVSGGWTEAFF TGTGCCTGGAGTGTGTCAGGGGGTTGGACTGAAGCTTTCTTT
NA TRBJ2-2 TRBV20-1 many CSARAATGGATGELFF TGCAGTGCTAGAGCGGCGACAGGCGGCGCGACCGGGGAGCTGTTTTTT
TRBD1 TRBJ2-2 TRBV11-1 many CASSQGDRGFSTGELFF TGTGCCAGCAGCCAAGGGGACAGGGGGTTCTCCACCGGGGAGCTGTTTTTT
TRBD1 TRBJ1-5 TRBV10-3 few CAIRDGTGPNQPQHF TGTGCCATCCGTGATGGGACAGGGCCCAATCAGCCCCAGCATTTT
TRBD1 TRBJ2-3 TRBV2 many CASSRGQRSTDTQYF TGTGCCAGCTCTCGGGGACAGAGAAGCACAGATACGCAGTATTTT
TRBD2 TRBJ2-3 TRBV12-3/TRBV12-4 many CASRPGLAGDEDTQYF TGTGCCAGCCGACCCGGACTAGCGGGAGATGAAGATACGCAGTATTTT
NA TRBJ2-1 TRBV6-1 few CASKDAPTYNEQFF TGTGCCAGCAAGGACGCGCCAACTTACAATGAGCAGTTCTTC
NA TRBJ2-7 TRBV9 few CASSVGYGVGYEQYF TGTGCCAGCAGCGTAGGTTACGGGGTTGGATACGAGCAGTACTTC
TRBD1 TRBJ2-1 TRBV24-1 few CATSDTSDRGRSDEQFF TGTGCCACCAGTGATACCTCGGACAGGGGGCGCTCCGATGAGCAGTTCTTC
NA TRBJ2-7 TRBV9 many CASSVSSGTYEQYF TGTGCCAGCAGCGTGTCCAGTGGTACCTACGAGCAGTACTTC
NA TRBJ2-4 TRBV6-1 few CASSDGGAKNIQYF TGTGCCAGCAGTGATGGGGGGGCCAAAAACATTCAGTACTTC
NA TRBJ1-3 TRBV9 many CASSSGGNTIYF TGTGCCAGCAGCAGCGGTGGAAACACCATATATTTT
NA TRBJ2-3 TRBV10-3 few CAIARGSTDTQYF TGTGCCATCGCTCGCGGGAGCACAGATACGCAGTATTTT
NA TRBJ1-4 TRBV27 few CASSLGRTTNEKLFF TGTGCCAGCAGTCTAGGGAGGACAACTAATGAAAAACTGTTTTTT